The T cell receptor (beta chain) under discussion was sequenced for a study of blood T cell repertoires in COVID-19. This CDR3 has 15 residues. V shed 6 bases and J 4 bases; nucleotides not matched to a gene: 5. The germline V gene encodes CDR1 MNHEY and CDR2 SVGAGI. Only in-frame clones appear in the TCRdb table, and some are missing; sequencing was by immunoSEQ multiplex PCR. The sample consists of 180,000 or so clones, 75% to 90% of them appearing once. The chain has TRBV6-5 and TRBJ2-1; 11 positions match TRBD2. This TCR was sampled from a man in his fifties or sixties with acute or convalescent COVID-19. Sequencing input: peripheral blood. The CDR3 reads CASSRTSGFYNEQFF. In nucleotides, the CDR3 is TGTGCCAGCAGCCGGACTAGCGGGTTTTACAATGAGCAGTTCTTC.